This T cell receptor beta chain was documented in a study of beta chain features in type 1 diabetes. Study results and limitations: Shortening of TCRB CDR3s, moderate but significant, appeared in all four CD4+ subsets of Type 1 diabetes patients. There was no resolution here of whether HLA type influences TCRB rearrangement. More deletions and fewer insertions at VDJ junctions were seen in type 1 diabetes patients.

Sorting of CD4+ naive, central memory, regulatory and stem cell-like memory cells was performed via CD45RO/CCR7/CD25/CD127/CD95/CD27. Sorted populations all had greater than 95% purity. This clone was found a few times. The antigen is unknown. The germline V and J ends were trimmed by 3 bases and 3 bases, with 15 bases remaining between them. The germline V gene encodes CDR1 GTSNPN and CDR2 SVGIG (reference sequence). CDR3 size: 14 residues. Every isolated RNA sample was fully reverse transcribed, so sequencing captured expressed TCRB transcripts. Profiling relied on immunoSEQ multiplex PCR, and the TCRdb table lists in-frame clones only, not all of them. The sample contains 600,000 or so clones, roughly an eighth of which appear only once.

This chain uses TRBV30 with TRBJ2-7, with a tentative D call TRBD1 (5 bases). Sequenced input: naive CD4+ T cells from blood. This sequence originates from a man younger than 35 with type 1 diabetes. The CDR3 sequence is CAWRFPGPLYEQYF. DNA for the CDR3: TGTGCCTGGAGATTCCCAGGGCCCCTCTACGAGCAGTACTTC.